Listed here are 22 T cell receptor beta chains from one sample, sequenced in a study of technical replicates of blood from a few donors. Only in-frame clones appear in the TCRdb table, and some are missing; sequencing was by immunoSEQ multiplex PCR. The repertoire has tens of thousands of clones, roughly 97% of them found once; the top ten carry approximately 0.2%. Input material: T cells isolated from PBMCs. Receptor source: a human donor in good health.

The chain uses TRBV4-1 and TRBJ1-2; D remains ambiguous. This CDR3 has 15 amino acids. V was trimmed by 1 base and J by 2 bases, leaving 11 bases between them. Germline-derived CDR1 and CDR2 are MGHRA and YSYEKL. CDR3 nucleotide sequence: TGCGCCAGCAGCCAAGGGGTCGGGGAGAACTATGGCTACACCTTC. This gives the protein CASSQGVGENYGYTF.

The DNA of the CDR3 is TGTGCCAGCAGCGGCCCGACAGGGATCTACAATGAGCAGTTCTTC. Its translation is CASSGPTGIYNEQFF. The rearrangement uses TRBV5-4 and TRBJ2-1; TRBD1 matches at 7 bases. The CDR3 runs to 15 residues. Germline CDR1 is SGHNT and CDR2 is YYREEE (reference sequence). V trimming: 4 bases; J trimming: 3 bases; junction bases outside the gene matches: 7.

The chain couples TRBV7-9 to TRBJ2-7, with a possible D match to TRBD2 (6 bases). The V end was cut by 5 bases, the J end by 5 bases, with 16 bases between. Germline CDR1 SEHNR, CDR2 FQNEAQ (reference sequence). The CDR3 length is 14 residues. The CDR3 protein is CASSETPGVNEQYF. The DNA of the CDR3 is TGTGCCAGCAGCGAAACCCCGGGAGTCAACGAGCAGTACTTC.

The chain combines TRBV13 with TRBJ2-4; 7 positions match TRBD1. The ends lost 5 bases at V and 1 base at J; junction bases unmatched: 5. The CDR3 extends over 15 amino acids. Germline CDR1 is PRHDT and CDR2 is FYEKMQ (reference sequence). The CDR3 here is CASSPQGSAKNIQYF. For the CDR3, the DNA is TGTGCCAGCAGCCCACAGGGGAGTGCCAAAAACATTCAGTACTTC.

This rearrangement joins TRBV5-6 to TRBJ1-5; D remains unclear. Deletions cut 3 bases from V and 2 bases from J, with 6 bases between. The CDR3 runs to 13 residues. The germline V gene encodes CDR1 SGHDT and CDR2 YYEEEE. This CDR3 reads CASSSSGNQPQHF. CDR3 in DNA: TGTGCCAGCAGCTCCTCGGGCAATCAGCCCCAGCATTTT.

The chain couples TRBV9 to TRBJ2-1; 9 bases line up with TRBD1. The J segment lost 6 bases and the V segment lost 3 bases, leaving 7 bases of the junction unmatched. Germline values: CDR1 SGDLS, CDR2 YYNGEE. The CDR3 covers 15 residues. The CDR3, as DNA: TGTGCCAGCAGCGACGGGACAGGGCTAAGCAATGAGCAGTTCTTC. It translates to CASSDGTGLSNEQFF. The full variable domain, rest sourced from reference TRBV9 and TRBJ2-1, is DSGVTQTPKHLITATGQRVTLRCSPRSGDLSVYWYQQSLDQGLQFLIQYYNGEERAKGNILERFSAQQFPDLHSELNLSSLELGDSALYFCASSDGTGLSNEQFFGPGTRLTVL.

The rearrangement uses TRBV6-4 and TRBJ2-2; 7 bases match TRBD1. V lost 4 bases, J lost 5 bases, and 1 base stayed unmatched. CDR3 length equals 13 residues. CDR1 and CDR2 from the germline V gene are MRHNA and SNTAGT. CDR3 amino acids: CASSGGQTGELFF. In DNA, the CDR3 is TGTGCCAGCAGTGGGGGACAGACCGGGGAGCTGTTTTTT.

The chain joins TRBV18 to TRBJ1-1; the D gene is possibly TRBD1 (6 bases). Trimming cost V 4 bases and J 1 base, with 7 bases left between them. The CDR3 extends over 13 amino acids. Germline V gives CDR1 KGHSH, CDR2 LQKENI. CDR3 DNA: TGTGCCAGCTCACGGACAGAGAACACTGAAGCTTTCTTT. Amino acid sequence: CASSRTENTEAFF.

The chain carries TRBV7-9 and TRBJ1-2; D is perhaps TRBD1 (5 bases). The germline V gene has CDR1 SEHNR and CDR2 FQNEAQ (reference sequence). Trimming left V 5 bases short and J 7 bases short, with 14 bases between. The CDR3 has 13 residues. In DNA form, the CDR3 reads TGTGCCAGCAGCATAACAGGCCGGTCTGGCTACACCTTC. It yields the protein CASSITGRSGYTF.

V and J are TRBV2 and TRBJ2-2; D perhaps matches TRBD2 (5 bases). The CDR3 is 16 amino acids. Trimming shortened V by 2 bases and J by 5 bases, and 15 bases separated the two germline ends. Germline loops: CDR1 SNHLY, CDR2 FYNNEI. For the CDR3, the DNA is TGTGCCAGCAGTGAACCCTTAGCGTTGGGGACCGGGGAGCTGTTTTTT. Protein sequence: CASSEPLALGTGELFF.

This clone came up a few times. The J gene is TRBJ2-7, the V gene TRBV11-2; D gene ambiguous. V gave up 1 base and J gave up 4 bases, with 8 bases separating them. The CDR3 runs 13 residues. Germline V gives CDR1 SGHAT, CDR2 FQNNGV. The CDR3 region has the DNA TGTGCCAGCAGCTTAGCGTTAGAATACGAGCAGTACTTC. It translates to CASSLALEYEQYF. The complete variable domain, with remaining parts taken from reference TRBV11-2 and TRBJ2-7, reads EAGVAQSPRYKIIEKRQSVAFWCNPISGHATLYWYQQILGQGPKLLIQFQNNGVVDDSQLPKDRFSAERLKGVDSTLKIQPAKLEDSAVYLCASSLALEYEQYFGPGTRLTVT.

The genes are TRBV11-2 and TRBJ2-4, with D unresolved. Germline V gene lookup returns CDR1 SGHAT and CDR2 FQNNGV. Trimming shortened V by 0 bases and J by 7 bases, and 13 bases separated the two germline ends. The CDR3 has 15 amino acids. The CDR3 nucleotides read TGTGCCAGCAGCTTAGATCTGGAGCTCCCTAACATTCAGTACTTC. Residues: CASSLDLELPNIQYF.

The chain couples TRBV10-3 to TRBJ2-1, with TRBD1 as a possible D gene (5 bases). The V gene lost 10 bases and the J gene lost 11 bases, with 18 bases spanning the gap. Germline lookup yields CDR1 ENHRY and CDR2 SYGVKD. The CDR3 contains 12 residues. CDR3 sequence: CATRKGVTKQFF. As DNA, the CDR3 is TGTGCCACCAGGAAAGGGGTTACAAAGCAGTTCTTC.

The V and J genes are TRBV10-2 and TRBJ2-1; a possible D gene is TRBD1 (6 bases). V lost 6 bases and J lost 6, with 9 bases in between. Germline CDR1 is WSHSY and CDR2 is SAAADI. This CDR3 has 12 amino acids. CDR3 sequence (DNA): TGCGCCAGCAGAACAGGGAGCAATGAGCAGTTCTTC. It yields the protein CASRTGSNEQFF.

Here the CDR3 reads CASSYDGQSNQPQHF. CDR3 in DNA: TGTGCCAGCAGTTACGACGGACAAAGCAATCAGCCCCAGCATTTT. This chain joins TRBV6-6 and TRBJ1-5; weak D call: TRBD1 (5 bases). CDR3 size: 15 residues. Germline V gene sequence: CDR1 MNHNY, CDR2 SVGAGI (reference sequence). V was cut by 2 bases and J by 1 base, with 9 bases left in between.

This clone was counted a single time. The CDR3 nucleotides read TGTGCCAGCAGTTACGATCAGACAGAGCCCCAGCATTTT. It codes for CASSYDQTEPQHF. V usage is TRBV6-5 and J usage is TRBJ1-5, with D maybe TRBD1 (5 bases). This CDR3 has 13 residues. Trimming took 2 bases from V and 8 from J, leaving 10 bases between them. CDR1 and CDR2 from the germline V gene are MNHEY and SVGAGI.

J is TRBJ2-3 and V is TRBV4-1; maybe TRBD2 (5 bases). The ends were cut back, 1 base at V and 3 bases at J, with 8 bases in the middle. Germline V gene sequence: CDR1 MGHRA, CDR2 YSYEKL. This CDR3 region has 14 residues. CDR3 protein: CASSQGSGTDTQYF. The CDR3 region has the DNA TGCGCCAGCAGCCAAGGGAGCGGTACAGATACGCAGTATTTT.

This clone was detected only once. The chain uses TRBV7-6 and TRBJ2-5; 11 nucleotides align to TRBD1. With V trimmed by 3 bases and J by 14 bases, 17 bases remained unmatched. The CDR3 has 16 residues. In germline, CDR1 is SGHVS, CDR2 FNYEAQ. CDR3 region: CASSLEADGQGARNYF. The CDR3 DNA sequence: TGTGCCAGCAGCTTGGAGGCCGACGGACAGGGGGCCCGTAACTACTTC.

This chain joins TRBV4-2 and TRBJ2-7, with D possibly called TRBD1 or TRBD2 (5 bases each). Germline CDR1 LGHNA, CDR2 YNFKEQ. The CDR3 is 16 residues long. Between the trimmed V and J ends, which lost 4 bases and 6 bases, there was a span of 22 bases. The CDR3 DNA sequence: TGTGCCAGCAGCCGAGAGGGGCTAAATGGGATTGTCGAGCAGTACTTC. Residues: CASSREGLNGIVEQYF.

V and J are TRBV7-3 and TRBJ1-1; D remains unclear. In germline, CDR1 is SGHTA, CDR2 FQGTGA. The CDR3 is made up of 13 amino acids. With 5 bases removed from V and 5 bases from J, the gap between germline ends came to 12 bases. The CDR3, as DNA: TGTGCCAGCAGCCAAGCGGGTGGTACTGAAGCTTTCTTT. Protein product: CASSQAGGTEAFF.

The chain joins TRBV6-5 to TRBJ1-4; D is unresolved. Germline assignment: CDR1 MNHEY and CDR2 SVGAGI. V lost 8 bases to trimming and J lost 0 bases, with 10 bases between them. The CDR3 length is 14 residues. The CDR3 here is CASGGLTTNEKLFF. The DNA of the CDR3 is TGTGCCAGCGGCGGGTTAACAACTAATGAAAAACTGTTTTTT.

The table lists this clone with a count of one. This chain joins TRBV5-1 and TRBJ2-5; D gene unclear. This CDR3 comprises 14 residues. Germline CDR1 and CDR2: SGHRS and YFSETQ. V lost 1 base to trimming and J lost 2 bases, with 9 bases between them. The CDR3 nucleotides are TGCGCCAGCAGCTTGTTAGGAGTACAAGAGACCCAGTACTTC. Encoded protein: CASSLLGVQETQYF.